A single sample is the source of the 30 T cell receptor beta chains below, sequenced in a study of blood T cells in healthy people across ages. Then a second PCR, running about 6 to 12 cycles, was carried out with a sample-barcoded 5' primer and a J-beta primer mix. A single record per CDR3 protein comes from TCRdb applying MiXCR to the 5' RACE reads. Counted here are about 640,000 distinct CDR3 sequences, 25% to 30% occurring once; the ten biggest clones make up 15% to 17%. Material: blood. These receptors originate from an elderly woman in good health.

Concerning this clonotype itself: Given a much more abundant clone one base away, this may be a read error. The genes are TRBV29-1 and TRBJ1-2; TRBD1 agrees at 8 bases. V lost 1 base, J lost 10 bases, and 14 bases stayed unmatched. Germline values: CDR1 SQVTM, CDR2 ANQGSEA. CDR3 length: 15 amino acids. The CDR3 region has the DNA TGCAGCGTTGAAGGAGGGGACAGGCCCAAAGGGGACTACACCTTC. Translating it yields CSVEGGDRPKGDYTF.

The chain employs TRBV28 and TRBJ2-1; the match to TRBD2 covers 7 bases. Trimming cost V 6 bases and J 8 bases; bases outside gene matches: 10. The CDR3 is made up of 14 amino acids. Germline CDR1 reads MDHEN; CDR2 reads SYDVKM. The CDR3 sequence: CASRRLWGGYEQFF. CDR3 nucleotide sequence: TGTGCCAGCAGGAGGCTCTGGGGGGGATATGAGCAGTTCTTC.

In the case of this clonotype: A much larger clone lies one base from this, so it may be a read error. V is TRBV10-2 and J is TRBJ2-1, with D possibly matching TRBD2 (5 bases). Looked up from germline, CDR1 is WSHSY and CDR2 is SAAADI. The CDR3 runs to 15 residues. Written as DNA, the CDR3 is TGCACCAGCGTTCCGGGCGGGCTTGCCTACAATGAGCAGTTCTTC. Amino acid sequence: CTSVPGGLAYNEQFF.

Ten or more counts support this clonotype. This rearrangement joins TRBV4-1 to TRBJ1-2; possible D gene TRBD1, 6 bases. CDR3 length: 15 residues. V dropped 2 bases and J dropped 5 bases, with 15 bases sitting between them. The germline V gene has CDR1 MGHRA and CDR2 YSYEKL. CDR3 coding DNA: TGCGCCAGCAGCCAACCACAGGGCCTCGGGTATGGCTACACCTTC. Its protein product is CASSQPQGLGYGYTF.

This clonotype was found many times. The chain joins TRBV30 to TRBJ1-2; D is uncertain. This CDR3 comprises 11 residues. V shed 8 bases and J shed 5 bases, with 12 bases lying between them. CDR1 is GTSNPN and CDR2 is SVGIG in the germline V gene (reference sequence). CDR3 coding DNA: TGTGCCCTTACAAATAATTATGGCTACACCTTC. This gives the protein CALTNNYGYTF. Drawing the rest from reference TRBV30 and TRBJ1-2, the complete variable domain is SQTIHQWPATLVQPVGSPLSLECTVEGTSNPNLYWYRQAAGRGLQLLFYSVGIGQISSEVPQNLSASRPQDRQFILSSKKLLLSDSGFYLCALTNNYGYTFGSGTRLTVV.

This clonotype has a count of ten or more. The V gene is TRBV6-2 or TRBV6-3, the J gene TRBJ2-3; TRBD2 matches 7 bases. Germline V gene lookup returns CDR1 MNHEY and CDR2 SVGEGT. This CDR3 region has 15 residues. With V trimmed by 6 bases and J by 0 bases, 6 bases remained unmatched. The CDR3 bases are TGTGCCAGCAGGTCGACTAGCCATAGCACAGATACGCAGTATTTT. This codes for CASRSTSHSTDTQYF.

A remark on this clonotype: Being one base from a much bigger clone, this may be a read error. This rearrangement joins TRBV20-1 to TRBJ1-1; D is possibly TRBD1 (5 bases). V gave up 4 bases and J gave up 0 bases, with 12 bases separating them. This CDR3 contains 14 residues. Germline loops: CDR1 DFQATT, CDR2 SNEGSKA (reference sequence). CDR3 protein: CSAIPGTVNTEAFF. DNA for the CDR3: TGCAGTGCTATCCCCGGGACGGTGAACACTGAAGCTTTCTTT.

This clonotype was recorded many times. V is TRBV6-2 or TRBV6-3 and J is TRBJ1-1; D ambiguous. CDR1 and CDR2 (germline): MNHEY, SVGEGT. The CDR3 is made up of 13 amino acids. Trimming took 2 bases from V and 5 from J, leaving 9 bases between them. CDR3 region: CASSYLGNTEAFF. The CDR3 DNA is TGTGCCAGCAGTTACCTAGGAAATACTGAAGCTTTCTTT.

The genes are TRBV5-5 and TRBJ1-1, with unresolved D. Germline CDR1 SGHKS, CDR2 YYEKEE (reference sequence). V was trimmed by 4 bases and J by 1 base, leaving 14 bases between them. This CDR3 is 15 amino acids long. The CDR3 loop is CASSPLPRQNTEAFF. The DNA for the CDR3 is TGTGCCAGCAGCCCGCTCCCACGCCAGAACACTGAAGCTTTCTTT.

This clonotype was counted ten times or more. The chain is built from TRBV20-1 and TRBJ2-5; possibly TRBD2 for D (5 bases). The CDR3 is made up of 11 amino acids. V was cut by 1 base and J by 10 bases, with 10 bases left in between. Germline V CDR1 and CDR2: DFQATT, SNEGSKA (reference sequence). For the CDR3, the DNA is TGCAGTGCTAGAGCCGGGATGAGCCAGTACTTC. Protein sequence: CSARAGMSQYF.

The J gene is TRBJ1-1, the V gene TRBV28; D is undetermined. Trimming stripped 5 bases from V and 1 base from J, with 14 bases between. Germline V gene sequence: CDR1 MDHEN, CDR2 SYDVKM. This CDR3 region has 15 residues. The CDR3 sequence: CASSPQDGANTEAFF. In DNA, the CDR3 is TGTGCCAGCAGTCCCCAGGACGGAGCGAACACTGAAGCTTTCTTT.

This chain joins TRBV28 and TRBJ1-2, with 8 bases fitting TRBD1. The germline gives CDR1 MDHEN, CDR2 SYDVKM. CDR3 length: 17 amino acids. V trimming: 6 bases; J trimming: 1 base; junction bases outside the gene matches: 13. Here the CDR3 reads CASSPPTGAMDNYGYTF. CDR3 in DNA: TGTGCCAGCAGCCCACCGACAGGGGCAATGGATAACTATGGCTACACCTTC.

This clonotype came up a few times. This sequence may be a read error, since a much larger clone differs from it by one base. V usage is TRBV12-3 or TRBV12-4 and J usage is TRBJ2-7; D is perhaps TRBD2 (5 bases). V dropped 5 bases and J dropped 7 bases, with 18 bases sitting between them. The length of the CDR3 is 14 residues. This CDR3 reads CASSTTGEYNEQYF. In DNA, the CDR3 is TGTGCCAGCAGTACCACCGGGGAATACAATGAGCAGTACTTC.

This clonotype was seen ten or more times. J is TRBJ2-5 and V is TRBV20-1, with a possible D match to TRBD1 (6 bases). The CDR3 consists of 15 residues. Looked up from germline, CDR1 is DFQATT and CDR2 is SNEGSKA (reference sequence). V lost 6 bases and J 4 bases, leaving 21 bases between the germline ends. In DNA, the CDR3 is TGCAGTGCAGGTTGGGCACAGGGAACAGGAGAGACCCAGTACTTC. Translation: CSAGWAQGTGETQYF.

The table lists this clonotype with a few counts. A much larger clone lies a single base off, so this may be a read error. The rearrangement joins TRBV6-5 to TRBJ1-1; no reliable D call. Trimming stripped 6 bases from V and 5 bases from J, with 13 bases between. The CDR3 covers 13 residues. Germline V gene data show CDR1 as MNHEY and CDR2 as SVGAGI. The CDR3: CASRYGRATEAFF. The CDR3 nucleotides read TGTGCCAGCAGGTACGGGAGGGCAACTGAAGCTTTCTTT.

This clonotype was seen ten or more times. V is TRBV24-1 and J is TRBJ2-3; 9 nucleotides match TRBD2. Unmatched junction bases numbered 7, after V lost 5 bases and J lost 5 bases. This CDR3 comprises 15 residues. Germline CDR1 and CDR2: KGHDR and SFDVKD. CDR3: CATSGKRGAEDTQYF. The CDR3 DNA follows: TGTGCCACCAGTGGGAAGCGGGGGGCGGAAGATACGCAGTATTTT.

The V and J genes are TRBV7-8 and TRBJ2-1; 9 nucleotides line up with TRBD2. J gave up 8 bases and V 0 bases, and 8 bases lay outside the gene matches. CDR1 is SGHVS and CDR2 is FQNEAQ in the germline V gene. The CDR3 spans 16 residues. The CDR3 coding sequence is TGTGCCAGCAGCTTAGCGGGGCGGGAGGGTGTCTATGAGCAGTTCTTC. It translates to CASSLAGREGVYEQFF.

This clonotype was found many times. This chain links TRBV5-6 with TRBJ2-7; D possibly matches TRBD1 or TRBD2 (6 bases each). V was trimmed by 4 bases and J by 4 bases, leaving 15 bases between them. CDR1 is SGHDT and CDR2 is YYEEEE in the germline V gene. CDR3 length: 14 amino acids. This CDR3 is CASSPIGGQYEQYF. In DNA, the CDR3 is TGTGCCAGCAGCCCGATTGGGGGGCAATACGAGCAGTACTTC.

This clonotype was detected only a few times. The rearrangement uses TRBV5-1 and TRBJ2-2; D is ambiguous. The germline V and J ends were trimmed by 3 bases and 3 bases, with 9 bases remaining between them. The CDR3 is 14 residues long. Germline loops: CDR1 SGHRS, CDR2 YFSETQ. The CDR3 spells CASSSGPHTGELFF. CDR3 DNA: TGCGCCAGCAGCTCCGGGCCTCACACCGGGGAGCTGTTTTTT.

This clonotype has only a few counts. A much larger clone differs by one base, so this may be a read error. The chain has TRBV5-6 and TRBJ2-4; 9 nucleotides match TRBD2. Germline CDR1 is SGHDT and CDR2 is YYEEEE. The CDR3 is 15 amino acids. The ends lost 0 bases at V and 13 bases at J; junction bases unmatched: 11. The CDR3 loop is CASSLGTSVYREQYF. The CDR3 DNA is TGTGCCAGCAGCTTGGGGACTAGCGTTTATCGGGAGCAGTACTTC.

This clonotype was seen repeatedly, ten times or more. This CDR3 is CASSQASGGSADTQYF. CDR3 DNA sequence: TGTGCCAGCAGCCAAGCTAGCGGGGGGTCCGCAGATACGCAGTATTTT. This sequence joins TRBV3-1 and TRBJ2-3; 11 nucleotides agree with TRBD2. Losses at the gene ends were 1 base for V and 4 bases for J; bases not matched to a gene: 4. The CDR3 is 16 amino acids. The germline CDR1 and CDR2 sequences are LGHDT and YNNKEL (reference sequence).

The chain recombines TRBV6-2 or TRBV6-3 with TRBJ1-4; possible D gene TRBD1, 6 bases. CDR1 and CDR2 (germline): MNHEY, SVGEGT. The ends were cut back, 1 base at V and 8 bases at J, with 14 bases in the middle. The CDR3 extends over 15 amino acids. CDR3 sequence reads: CASSYFGGRDEKLFF. CDR3 sequence (DNA): TGTGCCAGCAGTTACTTCGGGGGGCGCGACGAAAAACTGTTTTTT.

This clonotype was found many times. The chain is built from TRBV9 and TRBJ2-1, with TRBD2 identical over 8 bases. CDR3 length: 17 amino acids. Germline-derived CDR1 and CDR2 are SGDLS and YYNGEE. V gave up 0 bases and J gave up 0 bases; unmatched junction bases: 5. Here the CDR3 DNA reads TGTGCCAGCAGCGTAGCCCGGGGGGGAAGCTCCTACAATGAGCAGTTCTTC. Its translation is CASSVARGGSSYNEQFF.

This chain links TRBV5-1 with TRBJ1-2, with unresolved D. CDR1 and CDR2 from the germline V gene are SGHRS and YFSETQ. The V gene lost 0 bases and the J gene lost 4 bases, with 7 bases spanning the gap. The CDR3 loop spans 13 amino acids. DNA for the CDR3: TGCGCCAGCAGCTTGGGACAATGCTATGGCTACACCTTC. Its translation is CASSLGQCYGYTF.

The table lists this clonotype with many counts. The rearrangement uses TRBV3-1 and TRBJ2-3, with 8 bases identical to TRBD2. V was clipped by 0 bases and J by 6 bases; unmatched bases: 20. Looked up from germline, CDR1 is LGHDT and CDR2 is YNNKEL (reference sequence). The CDR3 runs 20 residues. CDR3 DNA sequence: TGTGCCAGCAGCCAAGATTCTGGCCTAGCGGGTCGGGGCGGTTTGGATACGCAGTATTTT. Residues: CASSQDSGLAGRGGLDTQYF.

Regarding this clonotype: A single base separates this from a much larger clone, so it may be a read error. V usage is TRBV11-3 and J usage is TRBJ2-5; D remains unclear. Germline CDR1 is SGHNT and CDR2 is YENEEA. Trimming pared 0 bases from V and 11 bases from J, leaving 13 bases between. The CDR3 runs to 13 residues. CDR3: CASSLDQLNEQYF. DNA for the CDR3: TGTGCCAGCAGCTTAGATCAATTGAATGAGCAGTACTTC.

This clonotype turned up a few times. The CDR3 protein is CASSLGGLALSYNEQFF. The DNA of the CDR3 is TGTGCCAGCAGCTTAGGGGGACTAGCGTTATCCTACAATGAGCAGTTCTTC. V is TRBV7-9 and J is TRBJ2-1; TRBD2 aligns across 10 bases. Trimming took 1 base from V and 1 from J; bases not matched to a gene: 4. Per germline, CDR1 SEHNR and CDR2 FQNEAQ (reference sequence). This CDR3 region has 17 residues. Full variable domain (rest looked up from reference TRBV7-9 and TRBJ2-1): DTGVSQNPRHKITKRGQNVTFRCDPISEHNRLYWYRQTLGQGPEFLTYFQNEAQLEKSRLLSDRFSAERPKGSFSTLEIQRTEQGDSAMYLCASSLGGLALSYNEQFFGPGTRLTVL.

This clonotype showed up just a few times. The V and J genes are TRBV6-2 or TRBV6-3 and TRBJ2-5; possibly TRBD1 for D (6 bases). Germline V CDR1 and CDR2: MNHEY, SVGEGT. The CDR3 loop spans 15 amino acids. The ends were cut back, 6 bases at V and 11 bases at J, with 25 bases in the middle. Here the CDR3 reads CASRNYQGLSNEQYF. The CDR3 DNA follows: TGTGCCAGCAGAAACTACCAGGGGCTATCCAATGAGCAGTACTTC.

The rearrangement joins TRBV12-3 or TRBV12-4 to TRBJ1-2; D gene uncertain. Between the trimmed V and J ends, which lost 5 bases and 4 bases, there was a span of 8 bases. The CDR3 runs 12 residues. CDR3 DNA: TGTGCCAGCAGTCCAACAGTCTATGGCTACACCTTC. Translating gives CASSPTVYGYTF.

The chain joins TRBV29-1 to TRBJ2-1; D gene uncertain. CDR3 length equals 12 residues. Germline loops: CDR1 SQVTM, CDR2 ANQGSEA. Trimming took 4 bases from V and 8 from J, leaving 12 bases between them. The CDR3 loop is CSVGPSGDEQFF. CDR3 nucleotide sequence: TGCAGCGTTGGCCCCTCGGGCGATGAGCAGTTCTTC.